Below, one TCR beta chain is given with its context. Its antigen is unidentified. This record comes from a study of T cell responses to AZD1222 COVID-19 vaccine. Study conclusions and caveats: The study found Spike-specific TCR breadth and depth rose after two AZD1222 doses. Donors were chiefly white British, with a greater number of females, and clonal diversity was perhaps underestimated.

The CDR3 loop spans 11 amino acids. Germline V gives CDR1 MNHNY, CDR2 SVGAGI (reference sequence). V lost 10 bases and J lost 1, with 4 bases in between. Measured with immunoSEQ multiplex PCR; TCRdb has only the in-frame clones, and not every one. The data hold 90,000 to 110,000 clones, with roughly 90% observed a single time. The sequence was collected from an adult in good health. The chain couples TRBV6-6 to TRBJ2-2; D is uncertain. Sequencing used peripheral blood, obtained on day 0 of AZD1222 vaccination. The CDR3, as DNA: TGTGCCACCCGGAACACCGGGGAGCTGTTTTTT. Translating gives CATRNTGELFF.